This T cell receptor beta chain was recovered during a study of immune evolution from preneoplasia to lung adenocarcinoma. Clones were sequenced by immunoSEQ multiplex PCR, and TCRdb holds only the in-frame ones, with some missing. The table has around 41,000 clones, 70% to 85% seen once. Trimming removed 7 bases from V and 0 bases from J, with 31 bases in between. The CDR3 contains 21 residues. Germline V gene data show CDR1 as LNHDA and CDR2 as SQIVND (reference sequence). The TCR originated in a person in their sixties or seventies with lung adenocarcinoma. This chain joins TRBV19 and TRBJ1-3; the D gene is possibly TRBD1 (5 bases). Material: FFPE invasive lung adenocarcinoma tissue. CDR3 in DNA: TGTGCCAGTACCGGATTAAGGGGAGTCAATATACCATCACCCTCTGGAAACACCATATATTTT. Encoded protein: CASTGLRGVNIPSPSGNTIYF.